The clone carrying this T cell receptor (beta chain) was seen more than once but under ten times. Its matching antigen is unknown. This entry is derived from a study of cytomegalovirus exposure and HLA in healthy donors. Whole-study findings and limits: A later analysis found most CMV-associated TCR beta chains apparently HLA-restricted. Later analysis showed TCR association rates varying by HLA locus, highest for DRB1 and lowest for HLA-C. Links to common viral pathogens appeared, in a later analysis, for several of the most significant clusters.

A multiplex PCR was run with 60 Vbeta primers and 13 Jbeta primers. The data were produced by immunoSEQ multiplex PCR, yet TCRdb's version contains in-frame clones alone and is incomplete. The data show around 170,000 clones, with roughly 77% seen just once and approximately 2.1% held by the top ten. The source of this sequence is a woman in her 30s in good health and CMV-seronegative. Specimen: PBMCs.

The CDR3 here is CASSTPSGGSPQETQYF. CDR3 bases: TGTGCCAGCAGCACCCCTAGCGGGGGGTCCCCCCAAGAGACCCAGTACTTC. V gene TRBV7-9 combines with J gene TRBJ2-5, with TRBD2 matching 11 bases. Germline CDR1 and CDR2: SEHNR and FQNEAQ (reference sequence). This CDR3 region has 17 residues. J was trimmed by 1 base and V by 5 bases; bases with no gene match: 9. The variable domain in full, completed from reference TRBV7-9 and TRBJ2-5, reads DTGVSQNPRHKITKRGQNVTFRCDPISEHNRLYWYRQTLGQGPEFLTYFQNEAQLEKSRLLSDRFSAERPKGSFSTLEIQRTEQGDSAMYLCASSTPSGGSPQETQYFGPGTRLLVL.